Following are 18 T cell receptor beta chains from one sample sequenced in a study of T cells in Graves' hyperthyroidism and ophthalmopathy. Amplification targeted TCR beta CDR3 regions from RNA transcripts. During a first-round RT-PCR of the TCR CDR3, the HTBI primer set was used. TCRdb re-called the multiplex PCR reads with MiXCR, one entry per CDR3 protein. Here the sample spans hundreds of thousands of distinct CDR3 sequences, less than 15% being singletons. Sample: blood. These receptors came from a woman younger than 30 with Graves' hyperthyroidism.

The chain has TRBV28 and TRBJ2-1; D uncertain. The CDR3 has 13 amino acids. CDR1 and CDR2 from the germline V gene are MDHEN and SYDVKM. The V end was cut by 6 bases, the J end by 8 bases, with 14 bases between. The CDR3 sequence is CASSPRPGDEQFF. The CDR3 DNA reads TGTGCCAGCAGCCCCCGACCGGGCGATGAGCAGTTCTTC. Full variable domain (outside the CDR3, taken from reference TRBV28 and TRBJ2-1): DVKVTQSSRYLVKRTGEKVFLECVQDMDHENMFWYRQDPGLGLRLIYFSYDVKMKEKGDIPEGYSVSREKKERFSLILESASTNQTSMYLCASSPRPGDEQFFGPGTRLTVL.

CDR3 in DNA: TGTGCCAGCAGCTTGGTGTTCGGGACTAGCGGGAGTGTTCCATCCTACGAGCAGTACTTC. As protein: CASSLVFGTSGSVPSYEQYF. This chain uses TRBV5-6 with TRBJ2-7; 14 positions match TRBD2. CDR3 length: 20 amino acids. The germline V gene encodes CDR1 SGHDT and CDR2 YYEEEE. Trimming at V came to 0 bases and at J to 1 base, leaving 12 bases not matched to a gene.

This clonotype was counted many times. The chain employs TRBV20-1 and TRBJ2-1, with 8 bases fitting TRBD2. Trimming cost V 3 bases and J 8 bases; bases outside gene matches: 3. This CDR3 contains 12 residues. The V gene's germline CDR1 is DFQATT and CDR2 SNEGSKA (reference sequence). Written as DNA, the CDR3 is TGCAGTGCTAGGCGCGGGAGGTATGAGCAGTTCTTC. Translated, it gives CSARRGRYEQFF.

This clonotype was detected only once. V is TRBV4-3 and J is TRBJ2-2; possibly TRBD1 or TRBD2 for D (5 bases each). Germline V lookup: CDR1 LGHNA, CDR2 YSLEER. The CDR3 length is 14 residues. V was shortened by 0 bases and J by 6 bases, with 8 bases between the two germline ends. This CDR3 reads CASSQDQGPGELFF. CDR3 nucleotide sequence: TGCGCCAGCAGCCAAGATCAGGGACCCGGGGAGCTGTTTTTT.

Many counts were recorded for this clonotype. The chain has TRBV28 and TRBJ2-2; tentatively, D is TRBD1 or TRBD2 (6 bases each). The ends were cut back, 7 bases at V and 1 base at J, with 25 bases in the middle. There are 19 residues in the CDR3. The germline V gene encodes CDR1 MDHEN and CDR2 SYDVKM. The CDR3 nucleotides read TGTGCCAGCACCTCTTGGACAGCGGGCGCCCGAGGGAACACCGGGGAGCTGTTTTTT. Residues: CASTSWTAGARGNTGELFF.

The sample holds many counts of this clonotype. This sequence joins TRBV30 and TRBJ2-7, with a weak D call TRBD2 (6 bases). V was clipped by 2 bases and J by 4 bases, with 12 bases between them. Germline CDR1 GTSNPN, CDR2 SVGIG (reference sequence). There are 13 residues in the CDR3. This CDR3 reads CAWSIDGGYEQYF. The DNA of the CDR3 is TGTGCCTGGAGTATCGATGGGGGGTACGAGCAGTACTTC.

The rearrangement joins TRBV19 to TRBJ2-6, with D perhaps given as TRBD1 or TRBD2 (6 bases each). This CDR3 region has 14 residues. Trimming pared 8 bases from V and 4 bases from J, leaving 12 bases between. From germline, CDR1 is LNHDA and CDR2 SQIVND (reference sequence). CDR3 residues: CASRWGAGANVLTF. The CDR3 DNA reads as TGTGCCAGTCGATGGGGGGCCGGGGCCAACGTCCTGACTTTC.

This clonotype is a singleton in its sample. A much larger clone sits a single nucleotide away, making a read error possible. The rearrangement joins TRBV3-1 to TRBJ2-1; 7 bases align to TRBD2. V lost 5 bases, J lost 11 bases, and 12 bases stayed unmatched. CDR1 and CDR2 from the germline V gene are LGHDT and YNNKEL (reference sequence). The CDR3 consists of 14 residues. Here the CDR3 reads CASSEHAGLKKQFF. Written as DNA, the CDR3 is TGTGCCAGCAGCGAACACGCGGGACTAAAGAAGCAGTTCTTC.

This clonotype was detected ten times or more. The V and J genes are TRBV7-6 and TRBJ1-2; 8 bases align to TRBD1. Germline values: CDR1 SGHVS, CDR2 FNYEAQ. With V trimmed by 5 bases and J by 3 bases, 11 bases remained unmatched. CDR3 length: 16 residues. CDR3 sequence (DNA): TGTGCCAGCAGCCCGACAGGGGCGGTGGTGGACTATGGCTACACCTTC. This gives the protein CASSPTGAVVDYGYTF.

In this sample, this clonotype turned up many times. Here the CDR3 DNA reads TGTGCCAGCAGCGTCCGGACAGGGTTGGACACTGAAGCTTTCTTT. It yields the protein CASSVRTGLDTEAFF. This rearrangement joins TRBV7-9 to TRBJ1-1; 8 bases fit TRBD1. The CDR3 contains 15 residues. Germline CDR1 and CDR2: SEHNR and FQNEAQ (reference sequence). V dropped 5 bases and J dropped 3; count of bases not matched to a gene: 8. Based on the CDR3 plus reference TRBV7-9 and TRBJ1-1, the full variable domain is DTGVSQNPRHKITKRGQNVTFRCDPISEHNRLYWYRQTLGQGPEFLTYFQNEAQLEKSRLLSDRFSAERPKGSFSTLEIQRTEQGDSAMYLCASSVRTGLDTEAFFGQGTRLTVV.

This clonotype appeared many times. The V and J genes are TRBV7-3 and TRBJ1-3; 9 bases match TRBD1. Trimming at V came to 5 bases and at J to 0 bases, leaving 11 bases not matched to a gene. The CDR3 has 18 amino acids. Per germline, CDR1 SGHTA and CDR2 FQGTGA. CDR3 in DNA: TGTGCCAGCAGCCGACTTGAAGACAGGGGGGTCTCTGGAAACACCATATATTTT. Protein product: CASSRLEDRGVSGNTIYF.

This clonotype was found many times. The chain has TRBV28 and TRBJ2-7; possible D gene TRBD1, 6 bases. This CDR3 contains 15 residues. V lost 4 bases and J lost 2, with 15 bases in between. From germline, CDR1 is MDHEN and CDR2 SYDVKM. The CDR3 reads CASSSTGNTAYEQYF. Here the CDR3 DNA reads TGTGCCAGCAGTTCCACAGGGAATACGGCCTACGAGCAGTACTTC.

On this clonotype itself: This sequence may be a read error, since a much larger clone differs from it by one base. This is likely a read error, given that the CDR3 carries no conserved phenylalanine or tryptophan at its end. V is TRBV4-1 and J is TRBJ1-5; unclear D gene. The V end lost 4 bases, the J end lost 6 bases, and 10 bases lay between the germline ends. The CDR3 length is 13 residues. In germline, CDR1 is MGHRA, CDR2 YSYEKL. The DNA of the CDR3 is TGCGCCAGCAGCCTCTTAGCAGGTCAGCCCCAGCATTTA. Its protein product is CASSLLAGQPQHL.

For this clonotype: This may be a read error, as it is one base from a much larger clone. The chain is built from TRBV5-1 and TRBJ2-7, with D maybe TRBD1 (6 bases). V was clipped by 5 bases and J by 0 bases, with 18 bases between them. Germline CDR1 SGHRS, CDR2 YFSETQ. The CDR3 is made up of 16 amino acids. CDR3 coding DNA: TGCGCCAGCAGTCCTCTCCCGGACAGTTACTCCTACGAGCAGTACTTC. Its translation is CASSPLPDSYSYEQYF.

In this sample, this clonotype turned up a few times. V and J are TRBV10-1 and TRBJ2-1; D may match TRBD1 or TRBD2 (5 bases each). Trimming removed 4 bases from V and 3 bases from J, with 7 bases in between. Germline CDR1 reads WNHNN; CDR2 reads SYGVQD (reference sequence). The CDR3 sequence is 13 residues long. For the CDR3, the DNA is TGCGCCAGCAGTGGGGGGTTCTACAATGAGCAGTTCTTC. This gives the protein CASSGGFYNEQFF.

This clonotype was seen repeatedly, ten times or more. This chain uses TRBV7-8 with TRBJ2-7; possibly TRBD1 for D (7 bases). V lost 4 bases and J lost 2, with 15 bases in between. The germline CDR1 and CDR2 sequences are SGHVS and FQNEAQ. The CDR3 is 15 amino acids. CDR3 protein: CASSSPDREAYEQYF. CDR3 coding DNA: TGTGCCAGCAGCTCCCCCGACAGGGAGGCCTACGAGCAGTACTTC.

The DNA of the CDR3 is TGTGCCAGCTCACAACATGTGGCTAGCGGGAGTACAAATGAGCAGTTCTTC. Residues: CASSQHVASGSTNEQFF. The chain combines TRBV18 with TRBJ2-1; 10 bases are shared with TRBD2. Per germline, CDR1 KGHSH and CDR2 LQKENI. The CDR3 sequence is 17 residues long. V gave up 4 bases and J gave up 7 bases; unmatched junction bases: 13.

The sample holds many counts of this clonotype. The V call is TRBV3-1, the J call TRBJ1-5, with a possible D match to TRBD1 (5 bases). Trimming took off 4 bases at V and 1 base at J, with 8 bases between the two ends. This CDR3 contains 14 residues. Germline loops: CDR1 LGHDT, CDR2 YNNKEL (reference sequence). The CDR3 region has the DNA TGTGCCAGCAGCCGGGGGTTCAGCAATCAGCCCCAGCATTTT. Protein sequence: CASSRGFSNQPQHF.